This note documents a single T cell receptor beta chain sequence. The antigen is unknown. This specimen belongs to a study of OX40 agonist ivuxolimab in advanced cancers. The study, taken as a whole, reports: CD4+ T cells averaged fewer expanded clones than CD8+ T cells.

The table came from immunoSEQ multiplex PCR; TCRdb's copy has only in-frame clones and leaves some out. The sample records tens of thousands of clones, 75% to 90% being singletons. Sample: CD4+ or CD8+ T cells sorted from blood, taken in a trial of the OX40 agonist ivuxolimab. This TCR derives from an adult with an advanced solid tumor such as melanoma, head and neck, liver or kidney cancer.

The CDR3 loop reads CASSPGTSAQDSNQPQHF. CDR3 sequence (DNA): TGTGCCAGCAGCCCCGGGACCAGCGCCCAAGATAGCAATCAGCCCCAGCATTTT. The chain is built from TRBV28 and TRBJ1-5; maybe TRBD1 (5 bases). This CDR3 has 18 residues. Per germline, CDR1 MDHEN and CDR2 SYDVKM. V lost 6 bases and J lost 0, with 21 bases in between. Looking up the rest from reference TRBV28 and TRBJ1-5 gives the full variable domain: DVKVTQSSRYLVKRTGEKVFLECVQDMDHENMFWYRQDPGLGLRLIYFSYDVKMKEKGDIPEGYSVSREKKERFSLILESASTNQTSMYLCASSPGTSAQDSNQPQHFGDGTRLSIL.